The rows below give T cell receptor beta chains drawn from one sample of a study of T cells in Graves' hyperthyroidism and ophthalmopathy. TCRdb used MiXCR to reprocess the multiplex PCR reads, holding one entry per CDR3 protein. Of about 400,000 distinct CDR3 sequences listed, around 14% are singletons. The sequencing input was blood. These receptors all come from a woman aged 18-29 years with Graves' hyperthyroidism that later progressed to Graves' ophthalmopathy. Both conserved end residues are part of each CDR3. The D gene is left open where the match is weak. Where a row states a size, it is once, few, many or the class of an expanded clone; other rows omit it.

cdr3_aa: CSAKDRYTDTQYF
cdr3_nt: TGCAGTGCTAAGGACAGGTACACAGATACGCAGTATTTT
j_call: TRBJ2-3
d_call: TRBD1
v_call: TRBV20-1
clone_size: many

cdr3_aa: CASSPGGYTEAFF
cdr3_nt: TGTGCCAGCAGCCCCGGGGGATACACTGAAGCTTTCTTT
j_call: TRBJ1-1
d_call: NA
v_call: TRBV27
clone_size: many

cdr3_aa: CASSELRTDTQYF
cdr3_nt: TGTGCCAGCAGTGAACTCCGCACAGATACGCAGTATTTT
j_call: TRBJ2-3
d_call: NA
v_call: TRBV6-1
clone_size: NA

cdr3_aa: CASSLELAGRGPYEQYF
cdr3_nt: TGTGCCAGCAGCTTAGAGTTGGCGGGAAGGGGACCCTACGAGCAGTACTTC
j_call: TRBJ2-7
d_call: NA
v_call: TRBV7-9
clone_size: many

cdr3_aa: CASSMGGSYEQYF
cdr3_nt: TGTGCCAGCAGCATGGGGGGATCCTACGAGCAGTACTTC
j_call: TRBJ2-7
d_call: NA
v_call: TRBV7-8
clone_size: many

cdr3_aa: CASSRAGGRNEQFF
cdr3_nt: TGTGCCAGCAGTAGGGCGGGAGGAAGGAATGAGCAGTTCTTC
j_call: TRBJ2-1
d_call: TRBD2
v_call: TRBV6-2/TRBV6-3
clone_size: many

cdr3_aa: CASSLARSGAADTQYF
cdr3_nt: TGTGCCAGCAGCTTGGCTCGATCGGGAGCGGCAGATACGCAGTATTTT
j_call: TRBJ2-3
d_call: NA
v_call: TRBV5-6
clone_size: NA

cdr3_aa: CASSLGLVAPEQYF
cdr3_nt: TGTGCCAGCAGCTTGGGACTAGTAGCTCCCGAGCAGTACTTC
j_call: TRBJ2-7
d_call: TRBD2
v_call: TRBV7-2
clone_size: many

cdr3_aa: CSAIDGRVDTEAFF
cdr3_nt: TGCAGTGCCATAGATGGCAGGGTAGACACTGAAGCTTTCTTT
j_call: TRBJ1-1
d_call: NA
v_call: TRBV20-1
clone_size: many

cdr3_aa: CASSLEGQGYGYTF
cdr3_nt: TGCGCCAGCAGCTTGGAGGGACAGGGCTATGGCTACACCTTC
j_call: TRBJ1-2
d_call: TRBD1
v_call: TRBV5-1
clone_size: many

cdr3_aa: CSVKGLAVYNEQFF
cdr3_nt: TGCAGCGTTAAAGGACTAGCGGTTTACAATGAGCAGTTCTTC
j_call: TRBJ2-1
d_call: TRBD2
v_call: TRBV29-1
clone_size: few

cdr3_aa: CASSLRDRGRSEQFF
cdr3_nt: TGCGCCAGCAGCCTCCGGGACAGGGGGCGCAGTGAGCAGTTCTTC
j_call: TRBJ2-1
d_call: TRBD1
v_call: TRBV5-5
clone_size: NA

cdr3_aa: CAWSRAGVEQFF
cdr3_nt: TGTGCCTGGAGTAGAGCGGGAGTGGAGCAGTTCTTC
j_call: TRBJ2-1
d_call: TRBD2
v_call: TRBV30
clone_size: many

cdr3_aa: CASSLIVQGGQETQYF
cdr3_nt: TGTGCCAGCAGCTTAATTGTGCAGGGGGGTCAAGAGACCCAGTACTTC
j_call: TRBJ2-5
d_call: NA
v_call: TRBV7-9
clone_size: many

cdr3_aa: CARYSGRATDTQYF
cdr3_nt: TGTGCCAGATATAGCGGGAGGGCCACAGATACGCAGTATTTT
j_call: TRBJ2-3
d_call: TRBD2
v_call: TRBV19
clone_size: NA

cdr3_aa: CASSRTYVSYNSPLHF
cdr3_nt: TGTGCCAGCAGCCGGACATATGTCTCCTATAATTCACCCCTCCACTTT
j_call: TRBJ1-6
d_call: NA
v_call: TRBV3-1
clone_size: many

cdr3_aa: CAWRRSTGEPQHF
cdr3_nt: TGTGCCTGGAGACGGTCCACAGGGGAGCCCCAGCATTTT
j_call: TRBJ1-5
d_call: TRBD1
v_call: TRBV30
clone_size: many

cdr3_aa: CASSLLRGGRLYNEQFF
cdr3_nt: TGTGCCAGCAGCTTACTTCGTGGCGGGAGGCTCTACAATGAGCAGTTCTTC
j_call: TRBJ2-1
d_call: TRBD2
v_call: TRBV7-9
clone_size: many

cdr3_aa: CASSPSGQSYEQYF
cdr3_nt: TGTGCCAGCAGCCCTTCGGGGCAGTCCTACGAGCAGTACTTC
j_call: TRBJ2-7
d_call: NA
v_call: TRBV7-9
clone_size: many

cdr3_aa: CASSSTVGDYNEQFF
cdr3_nt: TGTGCTAGCAGCTCAACCGTTGGGGACTACAATGAGCAGTTCTTC
j_call: TRBJ2-1
d_call: NA
v_call: TRBV7-7
clone_size: many

cdr3_aa: CASRKSVGNTEAFF
cdr3_nt: TGTGCCAGCAGAAAGTCCGTGGGGAACACTGAAGCTTTCTTT
j_call: TRBJ1-1
d_call: NA
v_call: TRBV7-9
clone_size: few

cdr3_aa: CASSLRNRGKDEQYF
cdr3_nt: TGTGCCAGCAGTTTAAGGAACAGGGGGAAGGACGAGCAGTACTTC
j_call: TRBJ2-7
d_call: TRBD1
v_call: TRBV28
clone_size: many

cdr3_aa: CASSPRDNGEQYF
cdr3_nt: TGTGCCAGCTCACCACGGGATAATGGCGAGCAGTACTTC
j_call: TRBJ2-7
d_call: NA
v_call: TRBV18
clone_size: many

cdr3_aa: CASSSHPLQGNQPQHF
cdr3_nt: TGTGCCAGCAGTTCTCATCCACTACAGGGAAATCAGCCCCAGCATTTT
j_call: TRBJ1-5
d_call: NA
v_call: TRBV28
clone_size: few

cdr3_aa: CSARVANYGYTF
cdr3_nt: TGCAGTGCCCGAGTGGCAAACTATGGCTACACCTTC
j_call: TRBJ1-2
d_call: NA
v_call: TRBV20-1
clone_size: many

cdr3_aa: CSAISRDLFYEQYF
cdr3_nt: TGCAGCGCCATATCCCGGGATCTTTTTTACGAGCAGTACTTC
j_call: TRBJ2-7
d_call: NA
v_call: TRBV29-1
clone_size: NA

cdr3_aa: CSAEGLRAPAQETQYF
cdr3_nt: TGCAGTGCTGAGGGCCTTAGGGCTCCAGCACAAGAGACCCAGTACTTC
j_call: TRBJ2-5
d_call: NA
v_call: TRBV20-1
clone_size: NA

cdr3_aa: CASNHLAGESGELFF
cdr3_nt: TGTGCCAGTAATCATCTAGCGGGAGAGTCCGGGGAGCTGTTTTTT
j_call: TRBJ2-2
d_call: TRBD2
v_call: TRBV19
clone_size: few

cdr3_aa: CASSPREGDLYTF
cdr3_nt: TGTGCCAGCAGTCCTCGCGAGGGGGACCTCTACACCTTC
j_call: TRBJ1-2
d_call: NA
v_call: TRBV27
clone_size: many

cdr3_aa: CASSSAGGRGHEQYF
cdr3_nt: TGTGCCAGCAGCTCCGCTGGAGGGAGAGGGCACGAGCAGTACTTC
j_call: TRBJ2-7
d_call: NA
v_call: TRBV28
clone_size: many

cdr3_aa: CASTWGDRGELFF
cdr3_nt: TGTGCCAGCACCTGGGGGGATCGAGGGGAGCTGTTTTTT
j_call: TRBJ2-2
d_call: NA
v_call: TRBV25-1
clone_size: NA

cdr3_aa: CASRHSSGGTKNIQYF
cdr3_nt: TGTGCCAGCAGGCATAGTAGCGGGGGGACCAAAAACATTCAGTACTTC
j_call: TRBJ2-4
d_call: TRBD2
v_call: TRBV7-2
clone_size: few

cdr3_aa: CASRQTSGKSGELFF
cdr3_nt: TGTGCCAGCAGGCAGACTAGCGGGAAATCCGGGGAGCTGTTTTTT
j_call: TRBJ2-2
d_call: TRBD2
v_call: TRBV7-9
clone_size: many

cdr3_aa: CASSQELAGHNEQFF
cdr3_nt: TGCGCCAGCAGCCAAGAACTAGCCGGCCACAATGAGCAGTTCTTC
j_call: TRBJ2-1
d_call: NA
v_call: TRBV4-1
clone_size: NA

cdr3_aa: CSARVTGGNNEQFF
cdr3_nt: TGCAGTGCTAGAGTGACGGGAGGGAACAATGAGCAGTTCTTC
j_call: TRBJ2-1
d_call: TRBD2
v_call: TRBV20-1
clone_size: many

cdr3_aa: CASSLSQKLFF
cdr3_nt: TGTGCCAGCAGTTTATCCCAAAAACTGTTTTTT
j_call: TRBJ1-4
d_call: NA
v_call: TRBV12-3/TRBV12-4
clone_size: many

cdr3_aa: CASSGIAGPSYNEQFF
cdr3_nt: TGTGCCAGCAGTGGAATAGCGGGTCCCTCCTACAATGAGCAGTTCTTC
j_call: TRBJ2-1
d_call: TRBD2
v_call: TRBV12-3/TRBV12-4
clone_size: many

cdr3_aa: CASSLGLGLADSTDTQYF
cdr3_nt: TGTGCCAGCAGCTTAGGGCTCGGACTAGCGGATAGCACAGATACGCAGTATTTT
j_call: TRBJ2-3
d_call: TRBD2
v_call: TRBV7-9
clone_size: few

cdr3_aa: CASRGQGLDYEQYF
cdr3_nt: TGCGCCAGCAGGGGACAGGGGCTCGATTACGAGCAGTACTTC
j_call: TRBJ2-7
d_call: TRBD1
v_call: TRBV4-1
clone_size: few

cdr3_aa: CASSLGGQGLGTQYF
cdr3_nt: TGTGCCAGCAGTTTAGGGGGACAGGGTCTCGGTACGCAGTATTTT
j_call: TRBJ2-3
d_call: TRBD1
v_call: TRBV27
clone_size: many

cdr3_aa: CATSREGGDTEAFF
cdr3_nt: TGTGCCACCAGCAGAGAAGGGGGAGACACTGAAGCTTTCTTT
j_call: TRBJ1-1
d_call: NA
v_call: TRBV15
clone_size: many

cdr3_aa: CASSPPKGGGNTEAFF
cdr3_nt: TGTGCCAGCTCACCACCGAAGGGGGGGGGGAACACTGAAGCTTTCTTT
j_call: TRBJ1-1
d_call: NA
v_call: TRBV18
clone_size: many

cdr3_aa: CSGTGTGESGRFFYEQYF
cdr3_nt: TGCAGTGGCACCGGGACAGGGGAGAGTGGGAGGTTTTTCTACGAGCAGTACTTC
j_call: TRBJ2-7
d_call: TRBD1
v_call: TRBV20-1
clone_size: NA

cdr3_aa: CASSRRGQGSGEQYF
cdr3_nt: TGTGCCAGCAGTCGCAGGGGACAGGGTTCCGGCGAGCAGTACTTC
j_call: TRBJ2-7
d_call: TRBD1
v_call: TRBV28
clone_size: many

cdr3_aa: CASRAQASGRVETQYF
cdr3_nt: TGTGCCAGCAGGGCACAGGCTAGCGGGCGGGTAGAGACCCAGTACTTC
j_call: TRBJ2-5
d_call: TRBD2
v_call: TRBV6-1
clone_size: many

cdr3_aa: CAWSAGAGYGYTF
cdr3_nt: TGTGCCTGGAGTGCCGGGGCTGGGTATGGCTACACCTTC
j_call: TRBJ1-2
d_call: NA
v_call: TRBV30
clone_size: few

cdr3_aa: CASSPRGGTKETQYF
cdr3_nt: TGTGCCAGCTCGCCTCGAGGAGGAACAAAAGAGACCCAGTACTTC
j_call: TRBJ2-5
d_call: NA
v_call: TRBV18
clone_size: few

cdr3_aa: CASSHPTGHPYNEQFF
cdr3_nt: TGTGCCAGCAGCCACCCGACAGGGCACCCCTACAATGAGCAGTTCTTC
j_call: TRBJ2-1
d_call: TRBD1
v_call: TRBV14
clone_size: few

cdr3_aa: CASSEEGVGNTEAFF
cdr3_nt: TGTGCCAGCAGTGAAGAGGGGGTAGGGAACACTGAAGCTTTCTTT
j_call: TRBJ1-1
d_call: NA
v_call: TRBV2
clone_size: NA

cdr3_aa: CASLGFIPGKGYYGYTF
cdr3_nt: TGTGCCAGCTTAGGATTCATACCAGGAAAGGGCTACTATGGCTACACCTTC
j_call: TRBJ1-2
d_call: NA
v_call: TRBV5-4
clone_size: NA

cdr3_aa: CASSLVREASNYGYTF
cdr3_nt: TGTGCCAGCAGCTTAGTTCGAGAAGCTTCTAACTATGGCTACACCTTC
j_call: TRBJ1-2
d_call: NA
v_call: TRBV7-9
clone_size: NA

cdr3_aa: CASSNTGSGDTIYF
cdr3_nt: TGCGCCAGCAGCAATACCGGCTCTGGAGACACCATATATTTT
j_call: TRBJ1-3
d_call: NA
v_call: TRBV5-1
clone_size: NA

cdr3_aa: CASSLRTGGTEQFF
cdr3_nt: TGTGCCAGCAGTTTAAGGACAGGGGGCACTGAGCAGTTCTTC
j_call: TRBJ2-1
d_call: TRBD1
v_call: TRBV27
clone_size: few

cdr3_aa: CATSRDQGTYEQYF
cdr3_nt: TGTGCCACCAGCAGAGATCAGGGAACCTACGAGCAGTACTTC
j_call: TRBJ2-7
d_call: NA
v_call: TRBV15
clone_size: NA

cdr3_aa: CATSRDLGTGYEQYF
cdr3_nt: TGTGCCACCAGCAGAGATCTCGGGACAGGGTACGAGCAGTACTTC
j_call: TRBJ2-7
d_call: TRBD1
v_call: TRBV15
clone_size: many

cdr3_aa: CASSLLVVETQYF
cdr3_nt: TGTGCCAGCAGCTTGTTAGTCGTGGAGACCCAGTACTTC
j_call: TRBJ2-5
d_call: NA
v_call: TRBV5-5
clone_size: few

cdr3_aa: CASSDWGQSDSGANVLTF
cdr3_nt: TGTGCCAGCAGTGACTGGGGACAGTCAGACTCTGGGGCCAACGTCCTGACTTTC
j_call: TRBJ2-6
d_call: TRBD1
v_call: TRBV6-1
clone_size: NA